Listed here are 8 T cell receptor beta chains from one sample, sequenced in a study of response to subunit inactivated influenza vaccine. MiXCR was run by TCRdb on the RT-PCR reads, yielding one entry per CDR3 protein. This sample has approximately 290,000 distinct CDR3 sequences, with 20% to 25% found just once. The sequenced sample was PBMCs from blood, obtained less than 22 months after vaccination. The receptors shown here come from a man aged 45 to 70 who received an inactivated influenza vaccine.

This clonotype was found a few times. The gene calls are TRBV15 and TRBJ2-3; D remains unclear. Germline CDR1 LNHNV, CDR2 YYDKDF (reference sequence). The germline V and J ends were trimmed by 0 bases and 4 bases, with 8 bases remaining between them. The CDR3 runs to 14 residues. CDR3 DNA sequence: TGTGCCACCAGCAGAGATCGGGTAGCAGATACGCAGTATTTT. This codes for CATSRDRVADTQYF.

This clonotype occurred many times. The chain recombines TRBV12-3 or TRBV12-4 with TRBJ1-1; a possible D gene is TRBD1 (6 bases). The CDR3 runs 14 residues. Deletions cut 4 bases from V and 3 bases from J, with 12 bases between. The CDR3, as DNA: TGTGCCAGCAGTTCTGACAGGTGGGACACTGAAGCTTTCTTT. Amino acid sequence: CASSSDRWDTEAFF.

This clonotype was detected only a few times. The rearrangement links TRBV20-1 to TRBJ1-1, with D unclear. This CDR3 has 12 amino acids. V was trimmed by 6 bases and J by 3 bases, leaving 11 bases between them. Germline V gene sequence: CDR1 DFQATT, CDR2 SNEGSKA (reference sequence). CDR3 amino acids: CSAIPGYTEAFF. Here the CDR3 DNA reads TGCAGTGCAATCCCAGGTTACACTGAAGCTTTCTTT.

This chain links TRBV6-1 with TRBJ1-6; tentatively, D is TRBD1 (6 bases). Trimming pared 4 bases from V and 3 bases from J, leaving 10 bases between. Germline-derived CDR1 and CDR2 are MNHNS and SASEGT. The CDR3 totals 15 residues. CDR3 region: CASSARGIYNSPLHF. For the CDR3, the DNA is TGTGCCAGCAGTGCCAGGGGTATCTATAATTCACCCCTCCACTTT.

This clonotype showed up many times. The V and J genes are TRBV5-5 and TRBJ1-2, with 8 bases matching TRBD1. The V gene's germline CDR1 is SGHKS and CDR2 YYEKEE (reference sequence). This CDR3 has 15 amino acids. V dropped 4 bases and J dropped 4; count of bases not matched to a gene: 9. The CDR3 region is CASSRMDRDSYGYTF. CDR3 in DNA: TGTGCCAGCAGCCGGATGGACAGGGATAGCTATGGCTACACCTTC.

The V and J genes are TRBV6-2 or TRBV6-3 and TRBJ1-5; D unclear. Germline V lookup: CDR1 MNHEY, CDR2 SVGEGT. The V end lost 0 bases, the J end lost 2 bases, and 17 bases lay between the germline ends. This CDR3 is 18 amino acids long. CDR3 region: CASSYSGIYEEGNQPQHF. The CDR3 nucleotides read TGTGCCAGCAGTTACTCGGGTATATACGAGGAGGGCAATCAGCCCCAGCATTTT.

This clonotype was recorded at least ten times. The V gene is TRBV28, the J gene TRBJ2-5; D possibly corresponds to TRBD1 (6 bases). The CDR3 totals 14 residues. From germline, CDR1 is MDHEN and CDR2 SYDVKM. Trimming cost V 3 bases and J 2 bases, with 10 bases left between them. CDR3 residues: CASSFGQPQETQYF. The CDR3, as DNA: TGTGCCAGCAGTTTTGGACAGCCGCAAGAGACCCAGTACTTC. The full variable domain, rest sourced from reference TRBV28 and TRBJ2-5, is DVKVTQSSRYLVKRTGEKVFLECVQDMDHENMFWYRQDPGLGLRLIYFSYDVKMKEKGDIPEGYSVSREKKERFSLILESASTNQTSMYLCASSFGQPQETQYFGPGTRLLVL.

For the CDR3, the DNA is TGTGCCAGCAGTTTAAGATGGACCGCGGGCATTGACTATGGCTACACCTTC. Translating gives CASSLRWTAGIDYGYTF. V is TRBV27 and J is TRBJ1-2; no definite D call. The CDR3 covers 17 residues. Per the germline V gene, CDR1 is MNHEY and CDR2 is SMNVEV (reference sequence). V dropped 2 bases and J dropped 3 bases, with 19 bases sitting between them.